Presented here are 24 T cell receptor beta chains from one specimen sequenced in a study of persistence of HIV-infected CD4 T cells. These receptors' antigens are unknown. The immunoSEQ assay was version 4, run in survey mode. TCRdb's table, derived via immunoSEQ multiplex PCR, lists solely in-frame clones and lacks some. This table holds around 42,000 clones, around 78% found once. Overlapping HIV-1 Gag 15-mer peptides at 0.8 to 1 ug per peptide per mL were used. Memory cells lacking CD40L and CD69 with high CD45RO were sorted. This specimen consisted of CD4+ T cells sorted from PBMCs after approximately 19-hour stimulation, obtained from a patient who received antiretroviral therapy. The source of these receptors is an adult man with HIV who was CMV-seropositive.

The chain is built from TRBV5-1 and TRBJ2-5; 8 nucleotides align to TRBD2. Germline CDR1 and CDR2: SGHRS and YFSETQ. J was trimmed by 4 bases and V by 2 bases; bases with no gene match: 13. This CDR3 spans 17 amino acids. DNA for the CDR3: TGCGCCAGCAGCTTAGGAGTGCGTAGCGGGAAGGGAGAGACCCAGTACTTC. Protein sequence: CASSLGVRSGKGETQYF.

The chain is built from TRBV7-9 and TRBJ1-5; possibly TRBD1 for D (5 bases). Germline V gives CDR1 SEHNR, CDR2 FQNEAQ (reference sequence). This CDR3 has 16 amino acids. V was pared by 8 bases and J by 2 bases, with 19 bases between. The CDR3 DNA follows: TGTGCCAGCTCAACGGGACCCAGTATTGGCAATCAGCCCCAGCATTTT. Translating gives CASSTGPSIGNQPQHF.

This clone was seen once. As DNA, the CDR3 is TGTGCCAGCAGTCGGTGGGGATCTGGAAACACCATATATTTT. Translated, it gives CASSRWGSGNTIYF. The J gene is TRBJ1-3, the V gene TRBV6-2 or TRBV6-3; D remains unclear. With 5 bases removed from V and 1 base from J, the gap between germline ends came to 9 bases. Germline CDR1 reads MNHEY; CDR2 reads SVGEGT. This CDR3 region has 14 residues.

The chain has TRBV2 and TRBJ2-1, with D perhaps TRBD1 (5 bases). The germline V and J ends were trimmed by 5 bases and 7 bases, with 12 bases remaining between them. The CDR3 is made up of 13 amino acids. Germline values: CDR1 SNHLY, CDR2 FYNNEI. The CDR3 region is CASSRGRVNEQFF. CDR3 nucleotide sequence: TGTGCCAGCAGTAGAGGCAGGGTAAATGAGCAGTTCTTC.

V gene TRBV10-3 combines with J gene TRBJ2-5; the match to TRBD1 covers 7 bases. The V and J ends lost 10 bases and 3 bases, in that order; junction bases with no gene match: 5. CDR1 and CDR2 from the germline V gene are ENHRY and SYGVKD. The CDR3 has 12 amino acids. This CDR3 reads CATRGQEETQYF. The CDR3 DNA follows: TGTGCCACCCGAGGACAGGAAGAGACCCAGTACTTC.

The sample holds one count of this clone. The chain recombines TRBV7-9 with TRBJ1-3; D is ambiguous. The CDR3 has 14 residues. Trimming pared 5 bases from V and 4 bases from J, leaving 12 bases between. Germline CDR1 is SEHNR and CDR2 is FQNEAQ (reference sequence). DNA of the CDR3: TGTGCCAGCAGCCCTTCCCAGCCGGGAAACACCATATATTTT. The encoded protein is CASSPSQPGNTIYF.

This chain links TRBV6-5 with TRBJ1-5; weak D call: TRBD1 (5 bases). Germline assignment: CDR1 MNHEY and CDR2 SVGAGI. The CDR3 runs 14 residues. Trimming left V 4 bases short and J 4 bases short, with 11 bases between. In DNA, the CDR3 is TGTGCCAGCAGTTCGGGACGCGGGAATCAGCCCCAGCATTTT. Translating gives CASSSGRGNQPQHF.

This clone was found a few times. The chain combines TRBV7-9 with TRBJ1-2; D perhaps matches TRBD1 (5 bases). This CDR3 comprises 13 residues. Germline lookup yields CDR1 SEHNR and CDR2 FQNEAQ (reference sequence). Deletions cut 5 bases from V and 3 bases from J, with 10 bases between. This chain's CDR3 is CASSAGGDYGYTF. The CDR3 coding sequence is TGTGCCAGCAGCGCCGGGGGGGACTATGGCTACACCTTC.

The chain's CDR3 is CASSIQGAFSGANVLTF. The DNA for the CDR3 is TGTGCCAGTAGTATCCAGGGGGCATTTTCTGGGGCCAACGTCCTGACTTTC. The V and J genes are TRBV19 and TRBJ2-6; 8 positions match TRBD1. Germline V lookup: CDR1 LNHDA, CDR2 SQIVND (reference sequence). J lost 1 base, V lost 3 bases, and 5 bases had no gene match. This CDR3 is built from 17 residues.

This chain uses TRBV9 with TRBJ2-2; D unclear. Trimming cost V 0 bases and J 1 base, with 10 bases left between them. The germline V gene encodes CDR1 SGDLS and CDR2 YYNGEE. There are 16 residues in the CDR3. The CDR3: CASSVGPNLNTGELFF. DNA of the CDR3: TGTGCCAGCAGCGTAGGGCCTAACCTGAACACCGGGGAGCTGTTTTTT.

The chain has TRBV15 and TRBJ2-1; 8 nucleotides match TRBD2. The trim removed 0 bases at V and 10 bases at J, leaving 11 bases unmatched. The V gene's germline CDR1 is LNHNV and CDR2 YYDKDF (reference sequence). The CDR3 contains 16 residues. DNA of the CDR3: TGTGCCACCAGCAGAGAAGCGGGACTAGTCTTCCCCGAGCAGTTCTTC. It encodes CATSREAGLVFPEQFF.

This chain connects TRBV21-1 to TRBJ2-2; TRBD1, the table's D call, lacks a check against the DNA. TRBV21-1 represents a pseudogene. CDR3 length equals 16 residues. The CDR3 DNA follows: TGTGCCAGCAGTTTCCGAAGGGGCTTGAACACCGGGGAGCTGTTTTTT. It is translated as CASSFRRGLNTGELFF.

The chain uses TRBV7-9 and TRBJ1-1, with no clear D. Trimming left V 2 bases short and J 5 bases short, with 12 bases between. The CDR3 consists of 14 residues. Germline V lookup: CDR1 SEHNR, CDR2 FQNEAQ (reference sequence). The CDR3 nucleotides read TGTGCCAGCAGCTTATCAGGTAGGGAAACTGAAGCTTTCTTT. It yields the protein CASSLSGRETEAFF.

This clone is medium-sized within its sample. The chain couples TRBV5-5 to TRBJ2-7; unclear D gene. Trimming removed 0 bases at V and 7 bases at J, with 8 bases between. Germline V gene data show CDR1 as SGHKS and CDR2 as YYEKEE (reference sequence). This CDR3 is built from 12 residues. The CDR3: CASSLGTGEQYF. The CDR3 DNA reads as TGTGCCAGCAGCTTGGGGACGGGTGAGCAGTACTTC.

The chain employs TRBV2 and TRBJ1-6, with 7 bases aligning to TRBD1. With V trimmed by 4 bases and J by 9 bases, 3 bases remained unmatched. The CDR3 is made up of 13 amino acids. CDR1 and CDR2 from the germline V gene are SNHLY and FYNNEI. In nucleotides, the CDR3 is TGTGCCAGCAGTGGGGACAGACTTTCACCCCTCCACTTT. It is translated as CASSGDRLSPLHF.

V is TRBV14 and J is TRBJ1-1, with D possibly matching TRBD1 (6 bases). The CDR3 is 13 residues long. V lost 3 bases and J lost 8, with 13 bases in between. Germline CDR1 SGHDN, CDR2 FVKESK. The CDR3: CASSHLQGTEAFF. The CDR3 nucleotides read TGTGCCAGCAGCCACCTACAGGGCACCGAAGCTTTCTTT.

The chain is built from TRBV19 and TRBJ2-5; tentative D call: TRBD2 (6 bases). The CDR3 totals 16 residues. The germline gives CDR1 LNHDA, CDR2 SQIVND (reference sequence). The V end was cut by 0 bases, the J end by 1 base, with 12 bases between. The CDR3 coding sequence is TGTGCCAGTAGTATAGATCATGGGGGGTCCCAAGAGACCCAGTACTTC. Amino acid sequence: CASSIDHGGSQETQYF.

The genes are TRBV2 and TRBJ1-3; TRBD1 might be the D (5 bases). Trimming took off 7 bases at V and 4 bases at J, with 11 bases between the two ends. The CDR3 loop spans 13 amino acids. Per germline, CDR1 SNHLY and CDR2 FYNNEI. DNA for the CDR3: TGTGCCAGCACGGCGGCAGGGGGAAACACCATATATTTT. It is translated as CASTAAGGNTIYF.

V usage is TRBV7-9 and J usage is TRBJ1-1, with 7 bases aligning to TRBD1. V shed 1 base, J shed 11 bases, and the junction held 4 bases outside the gene matches. The CDR3 contains 12 residues. CDR1 SEHNR and CDR2 FQNEAQ come from the germline V gene (reference sequence). CDR3 coding DNA: TGTGCCAGCAGCTTAGAGGGGGCGCCTGCTTTCTTT. Protein product: CASSLEGAPAFF.

This chain joins TRBV5-1 and TRBJ2-7; tentatively, D is TRBD1 or TRBD2 (5 bases each). Germline CDR1 reads SGHRS; CDR2 reads YFSETQ. The CDR3 is 15 residues long. Trimming left V 2 bases short and J 2 bases short, with 14 bases between. The CDR3 DNA reads as TGCGCCAGCAGCTTTGGGGGTACCTATACCTACGAGCAGTACTTC. This translates into CASSFGGTYTYEQYF. Using reference TRBV5-1 and TRBJ2-7 for the parts outside the CDR3, the full variable domain is KAGVTQTPRYLIKTRGQQVTLSCSPISGHRSVSWYQQTPGQGLQFLFEYFSETQRNKGNFPGRFSGRQFSNSRSEMNVSTLELGDSALYLCASSFGGTYTYEQYFGPGTRLTVT.

The table lists this clone with a few counts. V usage is TRBV2 and J usage is TRBJ1-1; 7 nucleotides agree with TRBD1. This CDR3 contains 15 residues. CDR1 SNHLY and CDR2 FYNNEI come from the germline V gene. The junction had 12 bases not matched to a gene; V was cut back by 10 bases and J by 1 base. This CDR3 reads CATSPRQGKNTEAFF. CDR3 in DNA: TGTGCCACCTCCCCCAGACAGGGAAAGAACACTGAAGCTTTCTTT.

This clone came up once. The chain carries TRBV4-2 and TRBJ2-1; D is possibly TRBD2 (5 bases). Trimming cost V 4 bases and J 5 bases, with 15 bases left between them. This CDR3 is 15 amino acids long. Germline loops: CDR1 LGHNA, CDR2 YNFKEQ. This CDR3 is CASSPQRQNNNEQFF. The CDR3 DNA reads as TGTGCCAGCAGCCCTCAGCGGCAGAACAACAATGAGCAGTTCTTC.

This chain uses TRBV7-8 with TRBJ1-2; unclear D gene. Germline lookup yields CDR1 SGHVS and CDR2 FQNEAQ. Trimming took 0 bases from V and 4 from J, leaving 15 bases between them. The CDR3 has 16 residues. The CDR3 protein is CASSLASAGIGYGYTF. CDR3 coding DNA: TGTGCCAGCAGCTTAGCGTCGGCAGGAATTGGCTATGGCTACACCTTC.

The chain recombines TRBV6-5 with TRBJ1-6; no reliable D call. V lost 5 bases and J 3 bases, leaving 11 bases between the germline ends. Germline V lookup: CDR1 MNHEY, CDR2 SVGAGI. The CDR3 loop spans 15 amino acids. The CDR3 region has the DNA TGTGCCAGCAGTCATAATTTAGACTATAATTCACCCCTCCACTTT. Its protein product is CASSHNLDYNSPLHF.